This section outlines one T cell receptor beta chain sequence together with its context. Its antigen is still unknown. As every portion of the isolated RNA was reverse transcribed, the sequencing read expressed TCRB transcripts. The table came from immunoSEQ multiplex PCR; TCRdb's copy has only in-frame clones and leaves some out. The table includes 150,000 to 190,000 clones, roughly 8% detected once. The entry originates in a study of beta chain features in type 1 diabetes. V was clipped by 5 bases and J by 4 bases; unmatched bases: 6. This CDR3 has 14 amino acids. CDR1 SGHNT and CDR2 YENEEA come from the germline V gene. Study-level points and caveats: Possible PCR preference for shorter templates applied equally to patients and controls.

This rearrangement joins TRBV11-3 to TRBJ2-7, with 9 bases fitting TRBD1. Input material: central memory CD4+ T cells from blood. This TCR came from a man between 18 and 29 years old in good health. CDR3 in DNA: TGTGCCAGCAGCACGACAGGGGGTCCATACGAGCAGTACTTC. Its translation: CASSTTGGPYEQYF.